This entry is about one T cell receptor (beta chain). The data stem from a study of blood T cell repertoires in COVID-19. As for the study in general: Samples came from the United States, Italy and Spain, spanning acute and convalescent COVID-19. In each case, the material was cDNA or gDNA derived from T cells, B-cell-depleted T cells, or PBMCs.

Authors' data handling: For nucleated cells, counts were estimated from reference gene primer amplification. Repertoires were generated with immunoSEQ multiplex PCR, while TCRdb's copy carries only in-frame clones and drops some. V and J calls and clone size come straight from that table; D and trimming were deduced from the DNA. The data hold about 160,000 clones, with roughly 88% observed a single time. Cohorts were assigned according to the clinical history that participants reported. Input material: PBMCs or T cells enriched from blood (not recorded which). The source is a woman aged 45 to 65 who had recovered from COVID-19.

CDR3 in amino acids: CASSAGVSYEQYF. CDR3 DNA sequence: TGTGCCAGCAGTGCCGGGGTCTCCTACGAGCAGTACTTC. This chain uses TRBV27 with TRBJ2-7, with TRBD2 as a possible D gene (5 bases). V gave up 5 bases and J gave up 0 bases, with 8 bases separating them. The germline V gene has CDR1 MNHEY and CDR2 SMNVEV (reference sequence). This CDR3 comprises 13 residues.